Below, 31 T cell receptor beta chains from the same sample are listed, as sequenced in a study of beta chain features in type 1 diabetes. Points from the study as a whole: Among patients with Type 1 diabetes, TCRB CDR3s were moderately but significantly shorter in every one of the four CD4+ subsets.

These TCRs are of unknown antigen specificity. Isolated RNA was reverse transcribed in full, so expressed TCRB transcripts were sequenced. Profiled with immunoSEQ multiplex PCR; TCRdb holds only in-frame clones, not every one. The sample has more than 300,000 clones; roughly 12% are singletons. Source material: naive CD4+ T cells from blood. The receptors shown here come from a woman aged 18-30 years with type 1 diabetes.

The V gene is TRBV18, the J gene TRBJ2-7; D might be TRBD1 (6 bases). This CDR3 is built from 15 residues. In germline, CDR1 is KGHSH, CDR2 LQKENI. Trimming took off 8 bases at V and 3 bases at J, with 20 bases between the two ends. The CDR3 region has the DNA TGTGCCAGCCCCCAACAGAACAGGGTCTGCTACGAGCAGTACTTC. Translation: CASPQQNRVCYEQYF.

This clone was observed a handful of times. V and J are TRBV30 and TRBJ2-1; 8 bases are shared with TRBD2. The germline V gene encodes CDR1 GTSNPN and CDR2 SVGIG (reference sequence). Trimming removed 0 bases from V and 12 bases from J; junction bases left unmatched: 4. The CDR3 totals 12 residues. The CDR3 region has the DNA TGTGCCTGGAGTGTAAGGGCGGGAGGGCAGTTCTTC. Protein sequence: CAWSVRAGGQFF.

The CDR3 DNA sequence: TGCGCCAGCAGCGTTGACAGGACATACGGCTACACCTTC. Amino acids: CASSVDRTYGYTF. V and J are TRBV4-3 and TRBJ1-2; D may be TRBD1 (6 bases). Germline CDR1 is LGHNA and CDR2 is YSLEER. V gave up 5 bases and J gave up 8 bases, with 15 bases separating them. CDR3 length: 13 amino acids.

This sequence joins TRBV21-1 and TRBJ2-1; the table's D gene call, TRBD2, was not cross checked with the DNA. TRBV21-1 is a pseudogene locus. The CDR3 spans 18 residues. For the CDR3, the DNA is TGTGCCAGCAGCAAAGTAACACAGCGGGAGATCTACTACAATGAGCAGTTCTTC. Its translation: CASSKVTQREIYYNEQFF.

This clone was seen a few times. The CDR3 DNA reads as TGTGCCAGCAGCTTGGCCCAGGGGTTCGACAATGAGCAGTTCTTC. Translated: CASSLAQGFDNEQFF. The V call is TRBV5-6, the J call TRBJ2-1; TRBD1 is a possible D gene (6 bases). V lost 0 bases, J lost 5 bases, and 12 bases lay in between. The CDR3 is 15 amino acids. The germline CDR1 and CDR2 sequences are SGHDT and YYEEEE.

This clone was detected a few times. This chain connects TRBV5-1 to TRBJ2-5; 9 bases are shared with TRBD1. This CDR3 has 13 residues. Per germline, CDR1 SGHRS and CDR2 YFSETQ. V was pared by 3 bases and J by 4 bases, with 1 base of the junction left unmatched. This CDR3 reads CASSWGQGETQYF. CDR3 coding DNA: TGCGCCAGCAGCTGGGGACAGGGAGAGACCCAGTACTTC.

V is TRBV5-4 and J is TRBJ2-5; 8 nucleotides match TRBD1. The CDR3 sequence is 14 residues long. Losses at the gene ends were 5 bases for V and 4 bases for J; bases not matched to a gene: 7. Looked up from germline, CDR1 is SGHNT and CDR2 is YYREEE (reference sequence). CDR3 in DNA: TGTGCCAGCAGGAAGACAGGGGTCGGAGAGACCCAGTACTTC. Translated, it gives CASRKTGVGETQYF.

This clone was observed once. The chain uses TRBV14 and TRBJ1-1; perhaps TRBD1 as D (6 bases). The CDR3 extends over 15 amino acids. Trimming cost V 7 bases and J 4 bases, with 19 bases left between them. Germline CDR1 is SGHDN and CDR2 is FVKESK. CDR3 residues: CASMILGASGTEAFF. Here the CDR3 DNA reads TGTGCCAGCATGATCTTGGGGGCATCGGGCACTGAAGCTTTCTTT.

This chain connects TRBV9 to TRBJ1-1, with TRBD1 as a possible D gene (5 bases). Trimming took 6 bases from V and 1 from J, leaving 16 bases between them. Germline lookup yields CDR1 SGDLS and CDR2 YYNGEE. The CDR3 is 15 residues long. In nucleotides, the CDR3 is TGTGCCAGCACCCCTGCAGGGTGGGAGAACACTGAAGCTTTCTTT. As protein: CASTPAGWENTEAFF.

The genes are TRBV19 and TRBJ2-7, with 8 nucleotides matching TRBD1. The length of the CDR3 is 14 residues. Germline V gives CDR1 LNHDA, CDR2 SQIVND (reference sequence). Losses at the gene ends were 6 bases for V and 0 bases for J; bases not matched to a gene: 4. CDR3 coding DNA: TGTGCCAGTAGCCGACAGGGGCACTCCTACGAGCAGTACTTC. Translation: CASSRQGHSYEQYF.

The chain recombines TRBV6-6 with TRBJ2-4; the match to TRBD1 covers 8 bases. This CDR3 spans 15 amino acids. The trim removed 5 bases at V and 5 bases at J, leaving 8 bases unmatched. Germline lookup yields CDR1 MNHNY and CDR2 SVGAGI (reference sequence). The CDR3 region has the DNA TGTGCCAGCAGTGTAGGGGCAGGGGGCGAAAACATTCAGTACTTC. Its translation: CASSVGAGGENIQYF.

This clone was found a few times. In DNA form, the CDR3 reads TGTGCCAGCAGCTTAAGAGGGAGTCCCCTCTATGGCTACACCTTC. This encodes CASSLRGSPLYGYTF. This chain joins TRBV7-2 and TRBJ1-2; D not resolved. The CDR3 sequence is 15 residues long. Germline CDR1 reads SGHTA; CDR2 reads FQGNSA. Trimming took off 2 bases at V and 4 bases at J, with 14 bases between the two ends.

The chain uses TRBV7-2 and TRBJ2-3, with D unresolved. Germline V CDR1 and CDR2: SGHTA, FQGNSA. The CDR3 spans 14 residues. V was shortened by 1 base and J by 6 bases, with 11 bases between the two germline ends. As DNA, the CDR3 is TGTGCCAGCAGCTTAGTGATAGCTTTGGATACGCAGTATTTT. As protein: CASSLVIALDTQYF.

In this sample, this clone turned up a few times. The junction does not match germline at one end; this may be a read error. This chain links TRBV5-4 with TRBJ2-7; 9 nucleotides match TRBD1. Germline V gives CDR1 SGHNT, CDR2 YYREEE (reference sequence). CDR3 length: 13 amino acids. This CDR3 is CASSRGTGSGENF. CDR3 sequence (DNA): TGTGCCAGCAGCCGAGGGACAGGGTCGGGTGAGAACTTC.

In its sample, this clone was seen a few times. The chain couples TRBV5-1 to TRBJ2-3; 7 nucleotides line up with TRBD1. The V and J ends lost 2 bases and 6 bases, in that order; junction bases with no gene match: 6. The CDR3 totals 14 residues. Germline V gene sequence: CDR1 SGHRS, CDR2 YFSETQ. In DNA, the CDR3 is TGCGCCAGCAGCTTCGGACAGGAGTTGGATACGCAGTATTTT. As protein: CASSFGQELDTQYF.

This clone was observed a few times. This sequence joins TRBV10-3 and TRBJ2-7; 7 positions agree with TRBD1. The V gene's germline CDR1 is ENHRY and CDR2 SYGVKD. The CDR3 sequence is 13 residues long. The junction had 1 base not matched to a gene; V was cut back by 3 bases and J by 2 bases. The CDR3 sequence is CAISEQGPYEQYF. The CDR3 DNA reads TGTGCCATCAGTGAACAGGGGCCCTACGAGCAGTACTTC.

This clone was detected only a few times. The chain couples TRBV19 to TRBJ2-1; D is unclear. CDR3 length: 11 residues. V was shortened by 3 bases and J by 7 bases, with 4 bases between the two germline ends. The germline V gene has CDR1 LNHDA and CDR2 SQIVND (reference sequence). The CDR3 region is CASSIRNEQFF. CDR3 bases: TGTGCCAGTAGTATTCGGAATGAGCAGTTCTTC.

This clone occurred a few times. The CDR3 spells CASSRGDLAYEQYF. CDR3 bases: TGTGCCAGCTCACGGGGGGACCTTGCCTACGAGCAGTACTTC. The chain is built from TRBV18 and TRBJ2-7, with D possibly being TRBD2 (6 bases). The CDR3 is 14 residues long. The V gene's germline CDR1 is KGHSH and CDR2 LQKENI. Trimming took 4 bases from V and 2 from J, leaving 12 bases between them.

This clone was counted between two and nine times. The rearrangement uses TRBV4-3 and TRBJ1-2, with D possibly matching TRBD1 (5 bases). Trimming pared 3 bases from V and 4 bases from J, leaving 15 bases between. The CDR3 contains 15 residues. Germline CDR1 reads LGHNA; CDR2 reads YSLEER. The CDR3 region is CASSQSEGPAYGYTF. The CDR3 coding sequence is TGCGCCAGCAGCCAGTCGGAGGGGCCTGCCTATGGCTACACCTTC.

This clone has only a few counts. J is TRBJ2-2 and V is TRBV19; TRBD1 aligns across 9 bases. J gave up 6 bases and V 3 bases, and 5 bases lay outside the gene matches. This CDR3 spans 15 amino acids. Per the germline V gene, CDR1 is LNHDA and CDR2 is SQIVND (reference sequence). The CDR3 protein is CASSITGGRAGELFF. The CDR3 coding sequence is TGTGCCAGTAGTATCACAGGGGGCAGGGCCGGGGAGCTGTTTTTT.

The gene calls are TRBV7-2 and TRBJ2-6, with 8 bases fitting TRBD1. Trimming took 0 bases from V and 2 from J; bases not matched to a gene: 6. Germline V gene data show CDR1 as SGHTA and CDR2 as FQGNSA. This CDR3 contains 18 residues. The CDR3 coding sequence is TGTGCCAGCAGCTTAGCACTGCAGGGGGCAACTGGGGCCAACGTCCTGACTTTC. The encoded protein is CASSLALQGATGANVLTF.

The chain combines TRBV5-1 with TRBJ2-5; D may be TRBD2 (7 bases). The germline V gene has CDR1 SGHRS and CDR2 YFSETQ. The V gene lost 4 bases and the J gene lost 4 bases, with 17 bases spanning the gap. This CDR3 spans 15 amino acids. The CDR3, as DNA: TGCGCCAGCAGCCGATCGGGGGGCGTTTCAGAGACCCAGTACTTC. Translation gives CASSRSGGVSETQYF.

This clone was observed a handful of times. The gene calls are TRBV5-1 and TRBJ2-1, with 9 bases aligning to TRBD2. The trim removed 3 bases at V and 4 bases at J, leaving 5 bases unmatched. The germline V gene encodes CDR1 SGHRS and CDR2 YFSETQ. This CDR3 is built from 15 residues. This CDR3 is CASSSPLAGYNEQFF. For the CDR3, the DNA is TGCGCCAGCAGCTCCCCCCTAGCGGGGTACAATGAGCAGTTCTTC.

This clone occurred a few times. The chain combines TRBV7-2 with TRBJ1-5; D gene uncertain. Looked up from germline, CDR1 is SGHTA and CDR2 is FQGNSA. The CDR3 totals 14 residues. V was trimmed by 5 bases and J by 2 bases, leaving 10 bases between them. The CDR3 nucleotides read TGTGCCAGCAGCCCGAGGGAGGGCAATCAGCCCCAGCATTTT. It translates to CASSPREGNQPQHF.

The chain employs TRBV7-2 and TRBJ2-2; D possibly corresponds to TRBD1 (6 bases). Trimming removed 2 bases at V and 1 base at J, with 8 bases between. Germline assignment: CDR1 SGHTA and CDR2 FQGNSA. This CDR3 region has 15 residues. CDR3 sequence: CASSLQGRNTGELFF. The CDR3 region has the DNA TGTGCCAGCAGCTTACAGGGGAGGAACACCGGGGAGCTGTTTTTT.

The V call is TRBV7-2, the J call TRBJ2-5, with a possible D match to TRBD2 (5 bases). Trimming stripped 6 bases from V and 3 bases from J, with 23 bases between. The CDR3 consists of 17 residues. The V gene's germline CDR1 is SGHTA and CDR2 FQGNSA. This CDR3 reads CASSLPSRAPAEETQYF. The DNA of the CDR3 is TGTGCCAGCAGTCTACCCAGTAGGGCCCCAGCGGAAGAGACCCAGTACTTC.

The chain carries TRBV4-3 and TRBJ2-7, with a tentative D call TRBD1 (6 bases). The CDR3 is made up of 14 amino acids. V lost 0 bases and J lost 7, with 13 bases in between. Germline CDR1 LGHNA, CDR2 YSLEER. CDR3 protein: CASSQDRTGQEQYF. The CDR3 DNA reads TGCGCCAGCAGCCAAGATCGTACAGGGCAGGAGCAGTACTTC.

CDR3 protein: CASSQAPGQITGELFF. The CDR3 coding sequence is TGCGCCAGCAGCCAAGCGCCGGGACAGATTACCGGGGAGCTGTTTTTT. The chain employs TRBV4-3 and TRBJ2-2; 7 positions match TRBD1. After removal of 1 base from V and 5 bases from J, the junction contained 7 bases not matched to a gene. The CDR3 has 16 residues. In germline, CDR1 is LGHNA, CDR2 YSLEER.

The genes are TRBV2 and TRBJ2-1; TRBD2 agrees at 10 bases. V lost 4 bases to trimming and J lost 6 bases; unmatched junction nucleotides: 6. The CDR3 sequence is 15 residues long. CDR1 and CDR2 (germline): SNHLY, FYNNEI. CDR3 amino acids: CASSAGTSGTNEQFF. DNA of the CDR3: TGTGCCAGCAGTGCCGGAACTAGCGGGACCAATGAGCAGTTCTTC.

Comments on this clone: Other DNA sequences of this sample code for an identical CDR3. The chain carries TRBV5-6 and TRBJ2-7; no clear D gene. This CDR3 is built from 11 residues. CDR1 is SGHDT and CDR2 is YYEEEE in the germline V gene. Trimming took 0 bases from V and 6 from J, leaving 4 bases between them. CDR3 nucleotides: TGTGCCAGCAGCTTGGCGGGCGAGCAGTACTTC. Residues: CASSLAGEQYF.

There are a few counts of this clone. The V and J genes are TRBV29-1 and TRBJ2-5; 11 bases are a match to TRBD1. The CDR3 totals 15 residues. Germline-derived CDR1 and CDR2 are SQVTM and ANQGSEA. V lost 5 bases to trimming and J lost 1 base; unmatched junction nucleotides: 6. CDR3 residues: CSVKTGTGGQETQYF. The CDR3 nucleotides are TGCAGCGTTAAGACCGGGACAGGGGGCCAAGAGACCCAGTACTTC.